The source of this TCR beta chain is a study of identical twins. Through template switching, a universal primer site was introduced, and the cDNA contained unique molecular identifiers. One entry per CDR3 protein results from TCRdb running MiXCR on the 5' RACE reads. The top ten clones hold less than 2% of a sample with 200,000 to 250,000 distinct CDR3 sequences, about 7.5% of them seen once. Per the germline V gene, CDR1 is ENHRY and CDR2 is SYGVKD. J was trimmed by 7 bases and V by 3 bases; bases with no gene match: 12. The CDR3 has 15 residues. Study-wide findings and caveats: Conclusions came from cross-sectional statistical analysis, not from following the same donors.

This clonotype was detected many times. Its specificity is not known. In addition, the sample was reused for a study of yellow fever vaccine responses in identical twins.

What was sequenced was memory (CD45RO+) T cells sorted from blood. This TCR was sampled from a young woman in good health. The chain has TRBV10-3 and TRBJ2-7; the match to TRBD2 covers 7 bases. The DNA for the CDR3 is TGTGCCATCAGTGACCGACTAGCCCCATTTCAAGAGCAGTACTTC. Its translation: CAISDRLAPFQEQYF.